This TCR beta chain was captured by sequencing in a study of CD8+ T cells in alopecia areata. General study results and limits: Resident alphabeta T-cell populations of normal skin are likewise subject to sequencing in scalp samples. Relative to normal scalp, lesional scalp, especially alopecia totalis/universalis, showed higher clonality. Mice gave a clearer picture of TCR sharing than patients did, possibly for HLA-related reasons.

PBMCs provided sorted CD4+ and CD8+ T cells. This clone was found many times. Its antigen is not identified. Investigators isolated RNA and reverse transcribed it into cDNA to act as the sequencing template. Some clones are missing from TCRdb's copy, which holds only in-frame ones; the method was immunoSEQ multiplex PCR. The sample has about 110,000 clones, 55% to 75% seen once. The CDR3 contains 17 residues. Trimming pared 0 bases from V and 0 bases from J, leaving 9 bases between. Germline CDR1 LGHNA, CDR2 YSLEER. The chain recombines TRBV4-3 with TRBJ2-6; perhaps TRBD1 as D (6 bases). The sequencing input was CD8+ T cells sorted from blood. This clonotype was obtained from a human donor in good health. CDR3 residues: CASSQDQQGSGANVLTF. CDR3 in DNA: TGCGCCAGCAGCCAAGATCAACAGGGCTCTGGGGCCAACGTCCTGACTTTC.